This entry describes one T cell receptor beta chain. Its antigen remains unknown. This sample is drawn from a study of cytomegalovirus exposure and HLA in healthy donors. Turning to the study itself: Within the Caucasian-associated ancestry cluster were roughly 82% of the approximately 400 genotyped donors.

Trimming took off 1 base at V and 2 bases at J, with 5 bases between the two ends. The CDR3 has 13 amino acids. CDR1 and CDR2 from the germline V gene are SGHVS and FNYEAQ. Study-level results: In a later analysis, the majority of CMV-associated beta chains seemingly showed HLA restriction. A few V segments could not be told apart, such as TRBV6-2 and TRBV6-3, and were left out. In a later analysis, 16,951 TCR beta sequences were associated with HLA alleles at 0.05 false discovery rate.

PCR involved 60 Vbeta and 13 Jbeta primers. Assay: immunoSEQ multiplex PCR; the TCRdb copy retains only in-frame clones and omits some. The sample holds about 140,000 clones, about three quarters seen once. The receptor was isolated from a man in his forties or fifties in good health and CMV-seronegative. Sequenced sample: PBMCs. The chain has TRBV7-6 and TRBJ2-5; D unresolved. CDR3 sequence (DNA): TGTGCCAGCAGCTTAGTCGGGCAAGAGACCCAGTACTTC. Translating gives CASSLVGQETQYF.